The clone carrying this T cell receptor beta chain has just a few counts. Its antigen is unidentified. CDR3 length: 14 amino acids. V was clipped by 6 bases and J by 5 bases, with 18 bases between them. Germline V gives CDR1 SQVTM, CDR2 ANQGSEA. These data are taken from a study of cytomegalovirus exposure and HLA in healthy donors. PCR employed 60 Vbeta and 13 Jbeta primers. Here immunoSEQ multiplex PCR was the method, and the copy in TCRdb shows in-frame clones only, minus some. The sample contains under 150,000 clones, about 80% of which appear only once. Findings and limits, study-wide: Rarity characterized most TCR sequences, yet some public TCRs appeared in many donors.

The chain combines TRBV29-1 with TRBJ2-3; maybe TRBD1 (6 bases). The sequencing sample was made of PBMCs. The sequence was obtained from a male donor in good health and CMV-seronegative. CDR3 DNA sequence: TGCAGCGTAACCGGGACCCAAGGGGGAGATACGCAGTATTTT. Translation: CSVTGTQGGDTQYF.